This section outlines one T cell receptor beta chain sequence together with its context. The antigen is not known. PCR was performed using 60 Vbeta and 13 Jbeta primers. Generated by immunoSEQ multiplex PCR, the TCRdb table keeps only in-frame clones and is missing some. The sample contains about 120,000 clones, 81% of which appear only once. This sample was taken from a study of cytomegalovirus exposure and HLA in healthy donors. Points from the study as a whole: Rarity marked most TCR sequences, yet some public TCRs occurred in many donors. Presence/absence analyses treated sequencing depth as roughly uniform across donors.

Germline CDR1 SQVTM, CDR2 ANQGSEA. This CDR3 has 15 amino acids. J gave up 1 base and V 6 bases, and 11 bases lay outside the gene matches. This clonotype was sampled from a man younger than 35 in good health and CMV-seropositive. J is TRBJ1-1 and V is TRBV29-1; 7 bases align to TRBD1. The sample was PBMCs. CDR3 bases: TGCAGCGTGCCAAGACGGACAGGCCCGAACACTGAAGCTTTCTTT. Protein product: CSVPRRTGPNTEAFF.